The rows below give T cell receptor beta chains drawn from one sample of a study of breast tumors, draining lymph nodes, adjacent tissues. Using its own MiXCR run on the multiplex PCR reads, TCRdb lists one record per CDR3 protein. Found here are some 100,000 distinct CDR3 sequences, 21% of them singletons; the top ten hold over 1%. Source material: axillary lymph node tissue. These receptors were taken from a female donor with breast cancer. Some clones in this sample may be carry-over from other donors' samples. CDR3s leave out the opening cysteine and the closing phenylalanine or tryptophan.

v_gene: TRBV28; j_gene: TRBJ2-1; CDR3aa: ASSLQLSNSYNEQF
v_gene: TRBV19; j_gene: TRBJ1-5; CDR3aa: ASSISRRPNQPQH
v_gene: TRBV19; j_gene: TRBJ2-7; CDR3aa: ASSIGPRNGGYEQY
v_gene: TRBV20-1; j_gene: TRBJ2-7; CDR3aa: SATSGTGVPEQY
v_gene: TRBV19; j_gene: TRBJ2-1; CDR3aa: ASSSQTSGREGFNEQF
v_gene: TRBV27; j_gene: TRBJ1-3; CDR3aa: ASSLKGGGFGNTIY
v_gene: TRBV4-2; j_gene: TRBJ2-7; CDR3aa: ASSSPGQGFGEQY
v_gene: TRBV20-1; j_gene: TRBJ1-2; CDR3aa: SARGAQGSGYT
v_gene: TRBV5-1; j_gene: TRBJ1-2; CDR3aa: ASSLVLAGYGYT
v_gene: TRBV6-5; j_gene: TRBJ1-2; CDR3aa: ASHSGAAVYT
v_gene: TRBV11-2; j_gene: TRBJ2-3; CDR3aa: ASSKRQGRFTDTQY
v_gene: TRBV27; j_gene: TRBJ2-7; CDR3aa: ASSFAHSYEQY
v_gene: TRBV7-9; j_gene: TRBJ1-1; CDR3aa: ASSPAGARTEAF
v_gene: TRBV7-8; j_gene: TRBJ2-7; CDR3aa: ASSSQGRNEQY
v_gene: TRBV5-1; j_gene: TRBJ1-2; CDR3aa: ASSLLGYGYT
v_gene: TRBV19; j_gene: TRBJ2-3; CDR3aa: ASKAGGVGTDTQY
v_gene: TRBV19; j_gene: TRBJ2-1; CDR3aa: ASSPGVWGYNEQF
v_gene: TRBV4-1; j_gene: TRBJ2-1; CDR3aa: ASSQPGDYNEQF
v_gene: TRBV30; j_gene: TRBJ2-5; CDR3aa: AWSDLAGAGETQY
v_gene: TRBV6-5; j_gene: TRBJ1-1; CDR3aa: ASSYRGNTEAF